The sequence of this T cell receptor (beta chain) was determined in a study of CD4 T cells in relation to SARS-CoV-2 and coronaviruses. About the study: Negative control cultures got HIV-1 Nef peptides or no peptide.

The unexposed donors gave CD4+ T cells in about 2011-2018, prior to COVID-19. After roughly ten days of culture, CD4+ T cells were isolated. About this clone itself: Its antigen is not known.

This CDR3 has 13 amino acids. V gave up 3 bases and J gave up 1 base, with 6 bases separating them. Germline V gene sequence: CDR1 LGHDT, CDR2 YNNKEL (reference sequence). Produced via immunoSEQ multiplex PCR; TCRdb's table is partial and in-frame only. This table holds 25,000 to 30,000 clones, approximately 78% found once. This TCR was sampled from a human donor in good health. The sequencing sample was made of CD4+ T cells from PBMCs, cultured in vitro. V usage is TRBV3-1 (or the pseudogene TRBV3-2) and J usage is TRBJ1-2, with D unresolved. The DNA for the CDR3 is TGTGCCAGCAGCCAGGAGGATAACTATGGCTACACCTTC. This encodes CASSQEDNYGYTF.